This T cell receptor (beta chain) was observed in a study of shared clonotypes between healthy human individuals. Sequencing was performed with immunoSEQ multiplex PCR; in TCRdb, only in-frame clones are kept and a portion is missing. Seen here are approximately 2,000,000 clones, roughly 92% observed once, and the top ten hold approximately 0.41%. Sequences were obtained from naive CD4+ T cells from PBMCs. Subset denoted: CD45RA+ positively selected. The sequence came from a man between 18 and 29 years old in good health. Some clones in this sample may be carry-over from other donors' samples.

The CDR3 reads CASSLGRTAKQYF. The CDR3 DNA sequence: TGTGCCAGCAGTTTAGGTAGGACAGCTAAGCAGTATTTT. This chain connects TRBV28 to TRBJ2-3; tentatively, D is TRBD1 (6 bases). The CDR3 is 13 residues long. CDR1 is MDHEN, CDR2 SYDVKM, per germline. The V and J ends lost 2 bases and 11 bases respectively, with 14 bases between them.